This T cell receptor (beta chain) stems from a study of human T cells and chemical hapten exposure. Per the authors' pipeline: 100,000 or so TCRs per sample was the median, with a range of roughly 23,224 to 750,000. MiXCR was run by TCRdb on the 5' RACE reads, yielding one entry per CDR3 protein. The V and J calls here are based on TCRdb, not the publication. The table records 130,000 or so distinct CDR3 sequences, about 4% of them present only once. Overall study results and limits: With regard to DPC sensitization, TCRs above 1 in 1000 frequency did not change.

Total RNA was isolated from unfractionated whole blood. This clonotype was recorded at least ten times. Its target is unknown. This receptor was obtained from a female donor in good health.

The CDR3 DNA reads TGCAGCGTTGGTGGGGACAGGGGTTTTGGACTGTATGGCTACACCTTC. This codes for CSVGGDRGFGLYGYTF. The gene calls are TRBV29-1 and TRBJ1-2; the match to TRBD1 covers 10 bases. V lost 4 bases to trimming and J lost 5 bases; unmatched junction nucleotides: 13. The CDR3 consists of 16 residues. CDR1 is SQVTM and CDR2 is ANQGSEA in the germline V gene.